What follows describes a single TCR beta chain. Its matching antigen is unknown. This record belongs to a study of cytomegalovirus exposure and HLA in healthy donors. Overall study: Counted in an early data release were about 85 million unique TCRs from HLA-typed donors. Study-wide points: Upon later analysis, HLA-associated TCR beta chains proved more clonally expanded than other, equally common chains. Follow-up analysis later connected one missense variant in DCLRE1C with trimming of TCR beta V- and J-genes.

In the PCR, 60 Vbeta and 13 Jbeta primers were used. In the source study's methods: About 9.9 million of the roughly 80 million unique TCR beta chains counted in a later analysis were shared. Measured with immunoSEQ multiplex PCR; TCRdb has only the in-frame clones, and not every one. V and J calls and clone size are copied from that table; D and trimming were computed from the DNA. This sample has 80,000 to 90,000 clones, with 75% to 85% found just once. The CDR3 length is 14 residues. With V trimmed by 9 bases and J by 2 bases, 5 bases remained unmatched. The germline gives CDR1 SGHNT, CDR2 YYREEE (reference sequence).

This rearrangement joins TRBV5-4 to TRBJ2-2, with 9 bases matching TRBD2. Source material: PBMCs. This TCR was sampled from a woman between 25 and 40 years old in good health and CMV-seronegative. The CDR3 sequence is CATSSGRNTGELFF. Written as DNA, the CDR3 is TGTGCCACTAGTAGCGGGAGAAACACCGGGGAGCTGTTTTTT.